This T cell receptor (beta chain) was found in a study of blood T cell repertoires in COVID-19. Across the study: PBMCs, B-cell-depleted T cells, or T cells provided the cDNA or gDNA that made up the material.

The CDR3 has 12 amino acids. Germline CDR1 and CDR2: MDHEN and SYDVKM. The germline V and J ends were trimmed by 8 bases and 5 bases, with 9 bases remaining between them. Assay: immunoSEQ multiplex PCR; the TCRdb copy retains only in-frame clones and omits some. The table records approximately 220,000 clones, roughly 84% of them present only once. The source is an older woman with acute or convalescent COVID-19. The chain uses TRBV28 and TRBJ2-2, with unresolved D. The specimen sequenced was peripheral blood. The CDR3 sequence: CASQVWTGELFF. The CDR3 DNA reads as TGTGCCAGCCAGGTCTGGACCGGGGAGCTGTTTTTT.